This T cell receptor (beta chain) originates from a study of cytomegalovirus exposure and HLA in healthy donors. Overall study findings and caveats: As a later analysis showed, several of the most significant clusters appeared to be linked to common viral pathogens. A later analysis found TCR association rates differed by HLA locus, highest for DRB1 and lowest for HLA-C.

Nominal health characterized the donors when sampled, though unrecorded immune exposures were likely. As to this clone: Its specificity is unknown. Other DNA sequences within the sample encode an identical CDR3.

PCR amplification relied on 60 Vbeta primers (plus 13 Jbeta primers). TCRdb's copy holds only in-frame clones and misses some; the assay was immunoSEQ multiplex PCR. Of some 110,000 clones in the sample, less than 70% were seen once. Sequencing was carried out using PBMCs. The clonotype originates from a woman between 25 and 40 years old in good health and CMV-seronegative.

CDR3 DNA sequence: TGTGCCAGCAGTTTTCGTAACACCGGGGAGCTGTTTTTT. Protein: CASSFRNTGELFF. This chain joins TRBV28 and TRBJ2-2; unclear D gene. With 3 bases removed from V and 2 bases from J, the gap between germline ends came to 4 bases. The germline CDR1 and CDR2 sequences are MDHEN and SYDVKM. The CDR3 runs to 13 residues.